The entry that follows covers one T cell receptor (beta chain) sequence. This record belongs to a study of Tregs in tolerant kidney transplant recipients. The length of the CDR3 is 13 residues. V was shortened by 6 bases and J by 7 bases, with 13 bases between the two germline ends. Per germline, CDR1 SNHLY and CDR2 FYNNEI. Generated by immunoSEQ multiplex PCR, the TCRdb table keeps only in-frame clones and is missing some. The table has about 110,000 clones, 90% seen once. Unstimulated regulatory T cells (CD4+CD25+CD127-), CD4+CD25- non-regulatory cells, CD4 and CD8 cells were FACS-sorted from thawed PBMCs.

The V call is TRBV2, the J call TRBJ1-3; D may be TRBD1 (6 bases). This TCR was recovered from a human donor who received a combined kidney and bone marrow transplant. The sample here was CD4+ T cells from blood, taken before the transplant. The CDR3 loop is CASRYRVSNTIYF. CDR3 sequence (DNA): TGTGCCAGCAGATACAGGGTTTCGAACACCATATATTTT.